This entry lists 15 T cell receptor beta chains sequenced from one sample in a study of radiation and T cells in renal cell carcinoma. Libraries were prepared by immunoSEQ multiplex PCR; TCRdb keeps only in-frame clonotypes and omits some of them. The repertoire holds over 55,000 clones, with around three quarters as singletons. The time point: blood 2 weeks post-SBRT. Treatment defined: 15 Gy SBRT to primary tumor, nephrectomy 4 weeks later. This specimen was blood, taken from a patient whose treatment included radiotherapy and nephrectomy. The receptors come from a man between 60 and 75 years old with renal cell carcinoma.

The gene calls are TRBV19 and TRBJ2-3; D perhaps matches TRBD1 (5 bases). With 5 bases removed from V and 3 bases from J, the gap between germline ends came to 12 bases. CDR3 size: 14 residues. Germline CDR1 reads LNHDA; CDR2 reads SQIVND (reference sequence). CDR3 DNA sequence: TGTGCCAGTAGTGTGGGTCCAGGGACAGATACGCAGTATTTT. It specifies CASSVGPGTDTQYF.

The CDR3 nucleotides read TGTGCCAGCAGTGAATCCGTCACTGAAGCTTTCTTT. Translating it yields CASSESVTEAFF. The rearrangement uses TRBV6-1 and TRBJ1-1; D uncertain. CDR1 and CDR2 from the germline V gene are MNHNS and SASEGT. The CDR3 is made up of 12 amino acids. V lost 2 bases and J lost 4, with 5 bases in between.

V and J are TRBV5-8 and TRBJ2-2, with a weak D call TRBD1 (5 bases). Trimming took 1 base from V and 2 from J, leaving 15 bases between them. This CDR3 region has 17 residues. CDR1 SGHTS and CDR2 YDEGEE come from the germline V gene. This CDR3 reads CASSLSDWTYNTGELFF. In nucleotides, the CDR3 is TGTGCCAGCAGCTTGTCCGACTGGACATATAACACCGGGGAGCTGTTTTTT.

The chain uses TRBV10-3 and TRBJ2-3; 7 nucleotides line up with TRBD2. The CDR3 totals 16 residues. J lost 1 base, V lost 4 bases, and 8 bases had no gene match. The germline gives CDR1 ENHRY, CDR2 SYGVKD. The CDR3 nucleotides are TGTGCCATCAGTGTCCCGGGGCTAGCGGGCACAGATACGCAGTATTTT. It is translated as CAISVPGLAGTDTQYF.

The chain joins TRBV9 to TRBJ2-3, with D unclear. The CDR3 has 13 amino acids. Germline V lookup: CDR1 SGDLS, CDR2 YYNGEE. Trimming removed 2 bases at V and 6 bases at J, with 10 bases between. DNA for the CDR3: TGTGCCAGCAGCGTCCGGATGGGGGATACGCAGTATTTT. Translating it yields CASSVRMGDTQYF.

This sequence joins TRBV4-2 and TRBJ1-1; 9 positions agree with TRBD1. In germline, CDR1 is LGHNA, CDR2 YNFKEQ. CDR3 length: 15 residues. The J segment lost 0 bases and the V segment lost 7 bases, leaving 6 bases of the junction unmatched. The DNA for the CDR3 is TGTGCCAGCACCTCAGGGACAGGGATGAACACTGAAGCTTTCTTT. Protein product: CASTSGTGMNTEAFF.

The J gene is TRBJ1-2, the V gene TRBV27, with D possibly matching TRBD1 (5 bases). Germline CDR1 reads MNHEY; CDR2 reads SMNVEV (reference sequence). The V end was cut by 6 bases, the J end by 4 bases, with 12 bases between. The CDR3 has 13 residues. The CDR3 nucleotides are TGTGCCAGCAGGTACGAGAGGGGCTATGGCTACACCTTC. This gives the protein CASRYERGYGYTF.

The chain is built from TRBV2 and TRBJ2-3, with 12 nucleotides matching TRBD2. The CDR3 spans 16 residues. The trim removed 7 bases at V and 1 base at J, leaving 6 bases unmatched. Germline lookup yields CDR1 SNHLY and CDR2 FYNNEI. The CDR3 protein is CASNPASGRGTDTQYF. The CDR3 region has the DNA TGTGCCAGCAACCCCGCTAGCGGGAGGGGCACAGATACGCAGTATTTT.

This clone was detected only once. This rearrangement joins TRBV5-6 to TRBJ1-2, with D hard to call. This CDR3 region has 12 residues. Germline lookup yields CDR1 SGHDT and CDR2 YYEEEE. Trimming pared 1 base from V and 4 bases from J, leaving 5 bases between. The CDR3: CASSLPSYGYTF. CDR3 sequence (DNA): TGTGCCAGCAGCTTGCCCAGCTATGGCTACACCTTC.

The chain is built from TRBV13 and TRBJ2-6; no definite D call. Germline CDR1 PRHDT, CDR2 FYEKMQ (reference sequence). The length of the CDR3 is 16 residues. The germline V and J ends were trimmed by 8 bases and 3 bases, with 17 bases remaining between them. Written as DNA, the CDR3 is TGTGCCAGCCTTCGCGGAACAGTACGTGGGGCCAACGTCCTGACTTTC. Protein: CASLRGTVRGANVLTF.

This chain joins TRBV7-2 and TRBJ2-5, with TRBD2 matching over 12 bases. This CDR3 is 15 amino acids long. Germline CDR1 is SGHTA and CDR2 is FQGNSA. Germline trimming cut 5 bases from V and 1 base from J; bases unmatched to any gene: 2. The CDR3 sequence is CASSRTSGIQETQYF. In nucleotides, the CDR3 is TGTGCCAGCAGCCGGACTAGCGGGATCCAAGAGACCCAGTACTTC.

This chain links TRBV4-3 with TRBJ2-7; D uncertain. The germline gives CDR1 LGHNA, CDR2 YSLEER. CDR3 length equals 15 residues. V was clipped by 2 bases and J by 0 bases, with 11 bases between them. The CDR3 region has the DNA TGCGCCAGCAGCCAACGTTTTGACCTCTCCTACGAGCAGTACTTC. Translating it yields CASSQRFDLSYEQYF.

In DNA, the CDR3 is TGTGCCTGGGCGCGACCAGGGTCGTCCCTCCGTGGCTACACCTTC. Its translation: CAWARPGSSLRGYTF. V is TRBV30 and J is TRBJ1-2, with D possibly matching TRBD1 (5 bases). This CDR3 comprises 15 residues. Germline CDR1 is GTSNPN and CDR2 is SVGIG (reference sequence). Trimming cost V 5 bases and J 7 bases, with 23 bases left between them.

This chain links TRBV9 with TRBJ1-6; no clear D gene. The CDR3 contains 14 residues. V was trimmed by 0 bases and J by 5 bases, leaving 6 bases between them. CDR1 is SGDLS, CDR2 YYNGEE, per germline. CDR3 nucleotides: TGTGCCAGCAGCGTAGGGTGGGATAATTCACCCCTCCACTTT. It encodes CASSVGWDNSPLHF.

The chain links TRBV6-1 to TRBJ2-7, with D unclear. The CDR3 has 14 residues. Germline-derived CDR1 and CDR2 are MNHNS and SASEGT. V dropped 3 bases and J dropped 4 bases, with 13 bases sitting between them. This CDR3 reads CASSEGSSYYEQYV. The CDR3 DNA reads TGTGCCAGCAGTGAGGGGTCCTCTTATTACGAGCAGTACGTC.